A selection of T cell receptor beta chains follows, all from one sample in a study of tissue T cells after allogeneic stem cell transplantation. The method was immunoSEQ multiplex PCR; TCRdb's version includes in-frame clones alone and lacks a portion of them. In the table there are about 9,100 clones, 56% of which are singletons. The specimen was tissue from the jejunum, collected at autopsy. The receptors derive from a female donor older than 55 with lung cancer. The CDR3 runs from the conserved cysteine through the conserved F or W. The size of a clone is reported for some rows only, either as once, few or many, or as a class for expanded clones.

cdr3_aa | v_call | clone_size | cdr3_length
CASSLEKGNTIYF | TRBV5-1 | few | 13
CASSMDGLANTGELFF | TRBV13 | - | 16
CASSSGGNTIYF | TRBV10-2 | - | 12
CASSRDANTGELFF | TRBV5-1 | - | 14
CSVAGLAGVWIETQYF | TRBV29-1 | few | 16
CASSSPGQGNTEAFF | TRBV5-5 | - | 15
CASSLFPGVGVVNTEAFF | TRBV27 | - | 18
CASSFLGPGANVLTF | TRBV5-6 | - | 15
CASSLGDLPAMRQYF | TRBV5-1 | - | 15
CASSPPGQGWMNTEAFF | TRBV11-3 | - | 17
CASSFDRGRGANYGYTF | TRBV5-1 | few | 17
CASSRTTTAKEQYF | TRBV5-1 | - | 14
CASSLIPGQGLGDTQYF | TRBV7-3 | - | 17
CASSQVRGPNEKLFF | TRBV14 | medium-sized | 15
CASSLSGTEAFF | TRBV5-1 | - | 12
CASSPDRGPYEQYF | TRBV6-5 | - | 14
CATMAGQGGVTQYF | TRBV24-1 | - | 14
CASSLLRYNEQFF | TRBV14 | - | 13
CASSLRGETQYF | TRBV13 | once | 12
CASSQVQYTEAFF | TRBV3-1/TRBV3-2 | - | 13
CASSRGQGTDTQYF | TRBV5-1 | medium-sized | 14
CASSSGTGNTGELFF | TRBV7-9 | - | 15
CASSFSAGAYNEQFF | TRBV5-1 | - | 15
CASSLQRQGRKYGYTF | TRBV7-2 | once | 16
CASSHKKGLLLGQGSLNTEAFF | TRBV3-1/TRBV3-2 | - | 22
CATLSGTRYNEQFF | TRBV6-5 | - | 14
CASSASSGTAYEQYF | TRBV7-2 | few | 15